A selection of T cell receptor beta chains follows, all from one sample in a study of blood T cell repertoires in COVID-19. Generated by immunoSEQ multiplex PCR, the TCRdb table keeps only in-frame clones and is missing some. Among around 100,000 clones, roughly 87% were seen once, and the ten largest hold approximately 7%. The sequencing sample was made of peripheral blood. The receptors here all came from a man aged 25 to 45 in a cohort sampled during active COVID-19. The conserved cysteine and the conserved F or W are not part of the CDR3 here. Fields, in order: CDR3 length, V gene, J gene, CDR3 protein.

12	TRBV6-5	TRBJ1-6	ASSLGDRGSPLH
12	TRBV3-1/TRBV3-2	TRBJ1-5	ASSQGQGNQPQH
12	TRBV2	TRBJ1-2	ASSGQGAYYGYT
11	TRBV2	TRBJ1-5	ASTEDTNQPQH
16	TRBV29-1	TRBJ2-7	SAPDAHPWDRVTHEQY
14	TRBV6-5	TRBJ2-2	ASSSWTGANTGELF
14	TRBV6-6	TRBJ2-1	ASSSRDSARFQGQF
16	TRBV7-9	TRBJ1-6	ASSRFVGRTVDNSPLH
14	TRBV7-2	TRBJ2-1	ASSLSGTERDNEQF
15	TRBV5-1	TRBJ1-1	ASSLVRSGWANTEAF
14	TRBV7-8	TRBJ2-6	ASSHQTGYGANVLT
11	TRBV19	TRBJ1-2	ASSRGGDYGYT
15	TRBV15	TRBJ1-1	ATSRGTRTGGNTEAF
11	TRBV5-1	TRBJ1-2	ASSYAGENGYT
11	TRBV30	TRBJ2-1	AWSLGHYNEQF
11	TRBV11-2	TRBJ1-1	ASSLAVGTEAF
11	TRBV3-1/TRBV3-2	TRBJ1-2	ASSQGQDYGYT
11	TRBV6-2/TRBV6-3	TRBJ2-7	ASSYSPGGEQY
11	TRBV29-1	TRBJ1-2	SVQDTLHAGYT
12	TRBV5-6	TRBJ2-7	ASSLGLRIYEQY
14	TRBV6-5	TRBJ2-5	ASSYSGGPDGETQY
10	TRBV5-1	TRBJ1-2	ASKDSGYGYT
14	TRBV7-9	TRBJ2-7	ASSLYLAGVSYEQY
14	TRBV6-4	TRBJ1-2	ASSDSAGAGNYGYT
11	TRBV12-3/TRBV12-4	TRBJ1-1	ASRNRGYYEAF
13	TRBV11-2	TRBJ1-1	ASSLAGTSNTEAF
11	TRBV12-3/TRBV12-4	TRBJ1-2	ASRVMGGYGYT
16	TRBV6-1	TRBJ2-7	ASSETTSGGALMYEQY
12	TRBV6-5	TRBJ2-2	ASSAGVYTGELF
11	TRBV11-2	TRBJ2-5	ASKTGGAETQY
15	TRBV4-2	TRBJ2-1	ASSRTLEAGHYNEQF
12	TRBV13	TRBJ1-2	ASSADTGLDGYT
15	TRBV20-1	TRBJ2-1	SASSGRGLLQENEQF
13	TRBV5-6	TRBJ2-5	ASSLAWQFAETQY
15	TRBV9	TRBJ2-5	ASSVGTSGGLQETQY
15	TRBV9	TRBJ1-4	ASSAGPTDSPREKLF
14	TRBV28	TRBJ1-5	ASSSRGQGAGQPQH
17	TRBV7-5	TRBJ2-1	ARRCPVGTGGNLYNEQF
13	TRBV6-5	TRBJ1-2	ASSSAGANNYGYT
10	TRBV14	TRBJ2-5	ASSQGGETQY
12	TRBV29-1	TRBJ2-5	SVEGQSAGETQY
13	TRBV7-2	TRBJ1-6	ASSLVQSHNSPLH
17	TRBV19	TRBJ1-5	ASKGQGRGSGHSNQPQH
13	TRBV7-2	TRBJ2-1	ASSSLGGGKNEQF
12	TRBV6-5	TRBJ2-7	ASSPGGLKSEQY
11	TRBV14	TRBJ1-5	ASSQGLDQPQH
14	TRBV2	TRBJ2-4	ASTRGLAGGTGIQY
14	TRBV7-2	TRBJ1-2	ASSLISTGGNYGYT
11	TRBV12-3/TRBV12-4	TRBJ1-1	ASSLGVNTEAF